This TCR beta chain was captured by sequencing in a study of T-cell reconstitution after alpha-beta-depleted transplantation in children. Trimming left V 3 bases short and J 7 bases short, with 13 bases between. Germline-derived CDR1 and CDR2 are MNHEY and SVGAGI. The CDR3 is 13 residues long. The authors prepared the TCRbeta library with unique molecular identifiers. Each CDR3 protein gets one entry after TCRdb re-called the PCR reads with MiXCR. The table records approximately 980,000 distinct CDR3 sequences, roughly 31% of them present only once. This clonotype was obtained from a boy younger than two who had a stem cell transplant for SCID, so the T cells may come from the graft donor. Here the sequenced sample was PBMCs, mostly from graft donor cells, taken 360 days after TCRalphabeta/CD19-depleted stem cell transplant. J is TRBJ2-7 and V is TRBV6-5; D not resolved. The CDR3: CASSYEWGSEQYF. In nucleotides, the CDR3 is TGTGCCAGCAGTTATGAGTGGGGTTCGGAGCAGTACTTC.